This entry lists 29 T cell receptor beta chains sequenced from one sample in a study of T cells in Graves' hyperthyroidism and ophthalmopathy. Amplified regions were TCR beta CDR3 sequences from RNA transcripts. The TCR CDR3 first-round RT-PCR relied on the HTBI primer set. In TCRdb, the multiplex PCR reads were re-called with MiXCR into one record per CDR3 protein. This table has approximately 690,000 distinct CDR3 sequences, roughly 20% appearing once. The sample consisted of blood. The origin of the receptors is a man in his thirties or forties with Graves' ophthalmopathy.

This clonotype was recorded a few times. A much more abundant neighbour one base away suggests this may be a read error. The CDR3 DNA is TGTGCCAGCAGTGTGGAAGGCCCCTACGAGCAGTACTTC. Translating it yields CASSVEGPYEQYF. This chain uses TRBV2 with TRBJ2-7; D call uncertain. Trimming left V 4 bases short and J 2 bases short, with 9 bases between. The CDR3 runs to 13 residues. Per germline, CDR1 SNHLY and CDR2 FYNNEI.

J is TRBJ1-2 and V is TRBV20-1, with no clear D. The V and J ends lost 5 bases and 8 bases respectively, with 15 bases between them. There are 12 residues in the CDR3. Germline values: CDR1 DFQATT, CDR2 SNEGSKA (reference sequence). The CDR3 sequence: CSAPPRHVGYTF. As DNA, the CDR3 is TGCAGTGCTCCCCCCCGGCACGTGGGCTACACCTTC.

J is TRBJ1-1 and V is TRBV7-9; weak D call: TRBD1 (6 bases). The germline V gene has CDR1 SEHNR and CDR2 FQNEAQ (reference sequence). V was cut by 3 bases and J by 8 bases, with 13 bases left in between. The CDR3 runs 13 residues. The CDR3, as DNA: TGTGCCAGCAGCTTTGCAGGACAGCGGGAAGCTTTCTTT. Translating gives CASSFAGQREAFF.

This clonotype was detected only a few times. The V gene is TRBV3-1, the J gene TRBJ2-1; 14 positions match TRBD2. This CDR3 comprises 16 residues. Germline values: CDR1 LGHDT, CDR2 YNNKEL (reference sequence). Germline trimming cut 4 bases from V and 7 bases from J; bases unmatched to any gene: 6. The CDR3 spells CASSPGLAGGTNEQFF. The CDR3 coding sequence is TGTGCCAGCAGCCCAGGACTAGCGGGAGGTACGAATGAGCAGTTCTTC.

The chain employs TRBV29-1 and TRBJ1-2, with 7 bases fitting TRBD1. CDR1 is SQVTM and CDR2 is ANQGSEA in the germline V gene. The length of the CDR3 is 12 residues. V shed 7 bases and J 8 bases; nucleotides not matched to a gene: 10. The CDR3 sequence is CSEKQGISGYTF. The DNA for the CDR3 is TGCAGCGAGAAACAGGGGATAAGCGGCTACACCTTC.

The table lists this clonotype with many counts. In DNA, the CDR3 is TGTGCCAGCAGCTATGGACTAGCGGTAGGACTCAATGAGCAGTTCTTC. This codes for CASSYGLAVGLNEQFF. The rearrangement joins TRBV11-3 to TRBJ2-1, with TRBD2 identical over 10 bases. Germline CDR1 is SGHNT and CDR2 is YENEEA. The CDR3 totals 16 residues. The junction had 9 bases not matched to a gene; V was cut back by 4 bases and J by 6 bases.

This clonotype was counted at least ten times. The chain joins TRBV3-1 to TRBJ2-7, with D hard to call. Germline values: CDR1 LGHDT, CDR2 YNNKEL (reference sequence). V dropped 6 bases and J dropped 3 bases, with 12 bases sitting between them. The CDR3 sequence is 13 residues long. CDR3 region: CASSPGSIYEQYF. CDR3 in DNA: TGTGCCAGCAGTCCCGGGTCGATCTACGAGCAGTACTTC.

This clonotype showed up just a few times. V and J are TRBV28 and TRBJ2-7; 12 nucleotides line up with TRBD2. Germline assignment: CDR1 MDHEN and CDR2 SYDVKM. The CDR3 runs 15 residues. The junction had 3 bases not matched to a gene; V was cut back by 4 bases and J by 2 bases. The CDR3 DNA reads TGTGCCAGCAGTTCTAGCGGGAGGGCCCCCTACGAGCAGTACTTC. Protein sequence: CASSSSGRAPYEQYF.

By sample fraction, this clonotype is medium-sized (0.01 to 0.1%). The CDR3 sequence is CASSFLIAAVRTDTQYF. In nucleotides, the CDR3 is TGTGCCAGCAGCTTTCTTATAGCAGCAGTACGCACAGATACGCAGTATTTT. This sequence joins TRBV11-2 and TRBJ2-3; D gene ambiguous. Germline V gene data show CDR1 as SGHAT and CDR2 as FQNNGV. This CDR3 region has 17 residues. The V and J ends lost 3 bases and 1 base respectively, with 17 bases between them.

This clonotype was counted many times. This chain joins TRBV29-1 and TRBJ2-5, with D tentatively TRBD1 (6 bases). V dropped 6 bases and J dropped 5 bases, with 16 bases sitting between them. There are 13 residues in the CDR3. Germline CDR1 is SQVTM and CDR2 is ANQGSEA. The CDR3 nucleotides read TGCAGCGTCCTAAGGGACATCGAGGAGACCCAGTACTTC. Amino acids: CSVLRDIEETQYF.

This clonotype has a handful of counts. The chain is built from TRBV20-1 and TRBJ2-6; 10 bases map to TRBD2. Germline values: CDR1 DFQATT, CDR2 SNEGSKA (reference sequence). V lost 3 bases, J lost 2 bases, and 7 bases stayed unmatched. The CDR3 has 17 amino acids. The CDR3 coding sequence is TGCAGTGCTAGCCAACTAGCGGGAATAACTGGGGCCAACGTCCTGACTTTC. Residues: CSASQLAGITGANVLTF.

Comment on this clonotype: The junction shows a germline mismatch at one end, possibly a read error. V usage is TRBV27 and J usage is TRBJ2-3, with 10 bases matching TRBD2. CDR3 size: 15 residues. Germline assignment: CDR1 MNHEY and CDR2 SMNVEV (reference sequence). CDR3 DNA: TGTGCCGGCAGTAAGGGGACTAGCGCTACAGATACGCAGTATTTT. Protein product: CAGSKGTSATDTQYF.

This clonotype was recorded a few times. For the CDR3, the DNA is TGCAGTGCTATCGGGGGGAAAAGCTCCTACGAGCAGTACTTC. This gives the protein CSAIGGKSSYEQYF. The chain has TRBV20-1 and TRBJ2-7, with TRBD2 matching over 7 bases. Germline trimming cut 4 bases from V and 0 bases from J; bases unmatched to any gene: 6. Germline assignment: CDR1 DFQATT and CDR2 SNEGSKA (reference sequence). The CDR3 covers 14 residues.

The chain employs TRBV7-2 and TRBJ2-2; the D gene is possibly TRBD2 (6 bases). This CDR3 region has 15 residues. Looked up from germline, CDR1 is SGHTA and CDR2 is FQGNSA. Trimming left V 5 bases short and J 4 bases short, with 14 bases between. The DNA of the CDR3 is TGTGCCAGCAGCCCGGCGCGGGGCCTCACCGGGGAGCTGTTTTTT. It translates to CASSPARGLTGELFF.

The V gene is TRBV5-6, the J gene TRBJ2-7; 9 bases map to TRBD1. Trimming took 4 bases from V and 7 from J; bases not matched to a gene: 6. The CDR3 is 13 residues long. Germline CDR1 and CDR2: SGHDT and YYEEEE. CDR3 in DNA: TGTGCCAGCAGCCTCGGGACAGGGAAAGAGCAGTACTTC. Translated: CASSLGTGKEQYF. Together with reference TRBV5-6 and TRBJ2-7, the CDR3 gives the full variable domain: DAGVTQSPTHLIKTRGQQVTLRCSPKSGHDTVSWYQQALGQGPQFIFQYYEEEERQRGNFPDRFSGHQFPNYSSELNVNALLLGDSALYLCASSLGTGKEQYFGPGTRLTVT.

In its sample, this clonotype was seen a few times. The chain employs TRBV10-3 and TRBJ2-3; 10 bases fit TRBD2. Germline CDR1 ENHRY, CDR2 SYGVKD. This CDR3 is 16 amino acids long. The V and J ends lost 0 bases and 6 bases, in that order; junction bases with no gene match: 6. CDR3 in amino acids: CAISESRAGGLDTQYF. CDR3 DNA sequence: TGTGCCATCAGTGAGTCGAGAGCGGGAGGGTTGGATACGCAGTATTTT.

This clonotype was picked up a small number of times. No conserved phenylalanine or tryptophan ends this CDR3, so it is likely a read error. The chain uses TRBV5-1 and TRBJ2-1; 11 bases fit TRBD1. V was clipped by 4 bases and J by 6 bases; unmatched bases: 3. CDR3 length: 14 amino acids. Germline CDR1 SGHRS, CDR2 YFSETQ. The DNA for the CDR3 is TGCGCCAGCAGCCCTGGGACAGGGGGCAATGAGCAGTTCTCC. Its protein product is CASSPGTGGNEQFS.

This clonotype came up once. The chain uses TRBV2 and TRBJ1-5; 8 nucleotides align to TRBD1. The CDR3 has 15 amino acids. Germline V gene data show CDR1 as SNHLY and CDR2 as FYNNEI. The V and J ends lost 5 bases and 0 bases, in that order; junction bases with no gene match: 3. The CDR3 loop reads CASSSDRDSNQPQHF. CDR3 DNA sequence: TGTGCCAGCAGTTCGGACAGGGATAGCAATCAGCCCCAGCATTTT.

The J gene is TRBJ1-6, the V gene TRBV12-3 or TRBV12-4; D is perhaps TRBD1 (6 bases). Deletions cut 8 bases from V and 10 bases from J, with 24 bases between. The CDR3 sequence is 16 residues long. CDR3 DNA: TGTGCCAGCCGCCTGGGGACGGGACAAATTCAGTCACCCCTCCACTTT. Amino acid sequence: CASRLGTGQIQSPLHF.

The V gene is TRBV27, the J gene TRBJ2-7; 8 bases fit TRBD1. Germline-derived CDR1 and CDR2 are MNHEY and SMNVEV (reference sequence). This CDR3 has 13 residues. With 4 bases clipped from V and 4 bases from J, the junction kept 3 bases outside the gene matches. The CDR3 DNA is TGTGCCAGCAGTTCCAGGGGGCAATACGAGCAGTACTTC. It yields the protein CASSSRGQYEQYF.

The table lists this clonotype with many counts. This chain links TRBV28 with TRBJ2-2, with D possibly TRBD2 on 6 matching bases. CDR3 length: 16 residues. Trimming stripped 3 bases from V and 2 bases from J, with 13 bases between. Germline CDR1 and CDR2: MDHEN and SYDVKM. The CDR3 region is CASSLAGTGNTGELFF. The CDR3 bases are TGTGCCAGCAGTTTGGCGGGGACGGGAAACACCGGGGAGCTGTTTTTT.

The chain uses TRBV18 and TRBJ1-5; 11 nucleotides agree with TRBD1. Germline values: CDR1 KGHSH, CDR2 LQKENI. The CDR3 sequence is 19 residues long. The V segment lost 4 bases and the J segment 7 bases; nucleotides outside the gene matches: 18. The CDR3 protein is CASSLTIADRGRISQPQHF. The CDR3, as DNA: TGTGCCAGCTCACTGACGATTGCGGACAGGGGGCGAATATCCCAGCCCCAGCATTTT.

This clonotype was recorded many times. CDR3 loop: CASSLRVETEAFF. CDR3 sequence (DNA): TGCGCCAGCAGCTTGAGGGTGGAGACTGAAGCTTTCTTT. V is TRBV5-1 and J is TRBJ1-1, with D hard to call. Trimming took off 1 base at V and 5 bases at J, with 9 bases between the two ends. The CDR3 extends over 13 amino acids. Germline V gives CDR1 SGHRS, CDR2 YFSETQ.

A few counts support this clonotype. This chain connects TRBV14 to TRBJ2-1, with D maybe TRBD2 (6 bases). The CDR3 loop spans 17 amino acids. Germline-derived CDR1 and CDR2 are SGHDN and FVKESK. V lost 4 bases, J lost 3 bases, and 19 bases lay in between. The CDR3 sequence: CASSPRLVREFYNEQFF. The DNA for the CDR3 is TGTGCCAGCAGCCCCAGACTAGTCCGGGAGTTCTACAATGAGCAGTTCTTC.

This clonotype was detected many times. This sequence joins TRBV11-2 and TRBJ2-1; perhaps TRBD1 as D (5 bases). Trimming cost V 0 bases and J 5 bases, with 14 bases left between them. There are 16 residues in the CDR3. Looked up from germline, CDR1 is SGHAT and CDR2 is FQNNGV. CDR3 region: CASSLDSQGLHNEQFF. In DNA, the CDR3 is TGTGCCAGCAGCTTAGATTCGCAGGGCCTCCACAATGAGCAGTTCTTC.

V usage is TRBV7-2 and J usage is TRBJ2-4; 9 bases line up with TRBD1. This CDR3 contains 14 residues. Looked up from germline, CDR1 is SGHTA and CDR2 is FQGNSA. V was pared by 6 bases and J by 8 bases, with 8 bases of the junction left unmatched. The CDR3 DNA is TGTGCCAGCAGTCCACCGGGACAGGGATACATTCAGTACTTC. Its protein is CASSPPGQGYIQYF.

This sequence joins TRBV6-1 and TRBJ2-7, with 8 positions matching TRBD1. V dropped 6 bases and J dropped 3; count of bases not matched to a gene: 7. The CDR3 spans 14 residues. Germline lookup yields CDR1 MNHNS and CDR2 SASEGT. DNA for the CDR3: TGTGCCAGCAGCATGGACAGGGATTTCTACGAGCAGTACTTC. Its protein is CASSMDRDFYEQYF.

This rearrangement joins TRBV20-1 to TRBJ2-7; the match to TRBD2 covers 12 bases. Germline CDR1 and CDR2: DFQATT and SNEGSKA (reference sequence). CDR3 length: 16 amino acids. The V gene end was trimmed by 0 bases and the J gene end by 4 bases; junction bases not matched to a gene: 7. The CDR3 DNA reads TGCAGTGCTAGAGATTTTAGACTAGCGGGAGAATACGAGCAGTACTTC. This encodes CSARDFRLAGEYEQYF.

The chain carries TRBV20-1 and TRBJ1-1; D is possibly TRBD1 (6 bases). V dropped 7 bases and J dropped 3 bases, with 21 bases sitting between them. The CDR3 spans 15 residues. The V gene's germline CDR1 is DFQATT and CDR2 SNEGSKA (reference sequence). Here the CDR3 DNA reads TGCAGTGTTCCGACCCTAGGGGGGAGGGACACTGAAGCTTTCTTT. Its translation: CSVPTLGGRDTEAFF.